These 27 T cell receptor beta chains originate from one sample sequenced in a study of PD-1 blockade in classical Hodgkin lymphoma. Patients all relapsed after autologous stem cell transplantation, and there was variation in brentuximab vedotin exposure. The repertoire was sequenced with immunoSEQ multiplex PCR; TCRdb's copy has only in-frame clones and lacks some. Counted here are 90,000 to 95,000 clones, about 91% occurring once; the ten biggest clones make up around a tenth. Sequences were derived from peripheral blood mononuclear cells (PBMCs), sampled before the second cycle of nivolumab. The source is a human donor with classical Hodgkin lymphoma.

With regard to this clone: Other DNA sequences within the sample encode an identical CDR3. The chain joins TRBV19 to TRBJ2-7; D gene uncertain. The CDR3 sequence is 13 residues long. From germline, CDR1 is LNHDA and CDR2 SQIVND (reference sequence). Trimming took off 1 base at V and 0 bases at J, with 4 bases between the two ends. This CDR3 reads CASSIVDSYEQYF. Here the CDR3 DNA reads TGTGCCAGTAGTATAGTCGACTCCTACGAGCAGTACTTC.

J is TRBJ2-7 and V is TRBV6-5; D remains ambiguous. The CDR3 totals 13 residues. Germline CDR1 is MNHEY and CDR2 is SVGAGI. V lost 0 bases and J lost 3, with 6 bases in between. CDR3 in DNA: TGTGCCAGCAGTTACTCGGGCAGCTACGAGCAGTACTTC. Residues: CASSYSGSYEQYF.

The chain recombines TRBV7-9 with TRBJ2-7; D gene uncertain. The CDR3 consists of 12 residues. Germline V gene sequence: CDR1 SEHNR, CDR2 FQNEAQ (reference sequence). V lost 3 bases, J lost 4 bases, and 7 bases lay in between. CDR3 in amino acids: CASSFVLYEQYF. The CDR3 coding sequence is TGTGCCAGCAGCTTTGTGCTGTACGAGCAGTACTTC.

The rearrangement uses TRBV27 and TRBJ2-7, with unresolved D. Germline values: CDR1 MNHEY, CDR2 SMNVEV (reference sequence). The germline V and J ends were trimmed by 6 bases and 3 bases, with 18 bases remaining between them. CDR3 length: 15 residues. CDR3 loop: CASRLVGTGVYEQYF. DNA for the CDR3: TGTGCCAGCAGGTTGGTTGGCACTGGGGTCTACGAGCAGTACTTC.

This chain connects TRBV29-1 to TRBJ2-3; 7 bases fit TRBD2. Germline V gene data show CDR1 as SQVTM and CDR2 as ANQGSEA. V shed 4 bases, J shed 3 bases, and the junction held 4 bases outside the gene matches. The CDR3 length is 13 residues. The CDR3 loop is CSVAAGVTDTQYF. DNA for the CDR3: TGCAGCGTTGCCGCGGGAGTGACAGATACGCAGTATTTT.

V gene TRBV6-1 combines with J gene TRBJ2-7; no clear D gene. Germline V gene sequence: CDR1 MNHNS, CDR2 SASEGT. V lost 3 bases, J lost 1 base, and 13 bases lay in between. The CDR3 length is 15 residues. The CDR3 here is CASSDFGGLSYEQYF. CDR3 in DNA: TGTGCCAGCAGTGACTTTGGCGGCCTGTCCTACGAGCAGTACTTC.

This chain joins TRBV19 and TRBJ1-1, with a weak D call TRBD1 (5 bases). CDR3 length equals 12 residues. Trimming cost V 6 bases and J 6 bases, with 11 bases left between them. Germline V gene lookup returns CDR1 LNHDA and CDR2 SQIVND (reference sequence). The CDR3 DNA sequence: TGTGCCAGTAGCGGGGACCCCCCTGAAGCTTTCTTT. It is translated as CASSGDPPEAFF.

CDR3 coding DNA: TGTGCCAGCAGTGAAGGGCTGGCAGGGGTCCTCTACGAGCAGTACTTC. This translates into CASSEGLAGVLYEQYF. The rearrangement links TRBV6-1 to TRBJ2-7; D may be TRBD1 (6 bases). Germline lookup yields CDR1 MNHNS and CDR2 SASEGT. The CDR3 loop spans 16 amino acids. V gave up 1 base and J gave up 3 bases, with 16 bases separating them.

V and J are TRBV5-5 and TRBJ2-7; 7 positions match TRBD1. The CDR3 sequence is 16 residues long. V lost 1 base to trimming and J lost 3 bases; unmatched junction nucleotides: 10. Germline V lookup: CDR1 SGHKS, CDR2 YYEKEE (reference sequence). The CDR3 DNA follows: TGTGCCAGCAGCTTGACACTCCGGGACAGCCACTACGAGCAGTACTTC. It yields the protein CASSLTLRDSHYEQYF.

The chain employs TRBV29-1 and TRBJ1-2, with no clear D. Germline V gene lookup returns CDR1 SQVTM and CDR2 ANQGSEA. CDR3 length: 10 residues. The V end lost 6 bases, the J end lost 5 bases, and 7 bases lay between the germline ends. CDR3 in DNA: TGCAGCGTCGACCGGTATGGCTACACCTTC. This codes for CSVDRYGYTF.

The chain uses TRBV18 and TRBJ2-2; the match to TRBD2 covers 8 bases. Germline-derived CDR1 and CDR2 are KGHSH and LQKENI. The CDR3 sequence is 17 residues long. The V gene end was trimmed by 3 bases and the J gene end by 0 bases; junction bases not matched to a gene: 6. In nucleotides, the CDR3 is TGTGCCAGCTCACCTCGAGTAGCGGGAACGAACACCGGGGAGCTGTTTTTT. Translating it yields CASSPRVAGTNTGELFF.

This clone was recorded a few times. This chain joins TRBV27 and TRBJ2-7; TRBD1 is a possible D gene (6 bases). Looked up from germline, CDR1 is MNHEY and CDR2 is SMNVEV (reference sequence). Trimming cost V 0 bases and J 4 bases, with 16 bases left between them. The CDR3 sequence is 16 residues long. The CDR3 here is CASSLSQRDTAYEQYF. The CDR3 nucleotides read TGTGCCAGCAGTTTATCCCAAAGGGACACGGCATACGAGCAGTACTTC.

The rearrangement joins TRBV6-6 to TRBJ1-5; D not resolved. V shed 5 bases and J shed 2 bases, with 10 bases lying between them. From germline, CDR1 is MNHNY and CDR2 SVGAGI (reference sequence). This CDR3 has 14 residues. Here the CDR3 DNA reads TGTGCCAGCAGTAGAAGATCCGGCAATCAGCCCCAGCATTTT. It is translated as CASSRRSGNQPQHF.

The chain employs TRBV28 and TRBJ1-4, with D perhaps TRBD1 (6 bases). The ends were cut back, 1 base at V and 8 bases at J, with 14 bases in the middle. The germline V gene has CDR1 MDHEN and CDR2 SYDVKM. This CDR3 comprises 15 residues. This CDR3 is CASSLYRQGNEKLFF. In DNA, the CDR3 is TGTGCCAGCAGTTTATATAGGCAGGGGAACGAAAAACTGTTTTTT.

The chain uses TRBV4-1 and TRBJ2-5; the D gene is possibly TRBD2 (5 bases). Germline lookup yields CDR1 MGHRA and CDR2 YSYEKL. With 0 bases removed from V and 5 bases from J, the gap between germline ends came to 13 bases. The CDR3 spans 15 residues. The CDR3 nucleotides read TGCGCCAGCAGCCAAGAAGATCGGGATAGGGAGACCCAGTACTTC. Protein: CASSQEDRDRETQYF.

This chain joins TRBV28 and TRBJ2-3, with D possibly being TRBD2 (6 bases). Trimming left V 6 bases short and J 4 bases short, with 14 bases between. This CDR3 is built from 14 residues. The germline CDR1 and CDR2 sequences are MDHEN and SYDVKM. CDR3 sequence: CASRPPGGADTQYF. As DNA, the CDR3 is TGTGCCAGCAGGCCCCCCGGGGGAGCAGATACGCAGTATTTT.

This CDR3 is CASSLSGPDTQYF. Written as DNA, the CDR3 is TGTGCCAGCAGCTTATCAGGTCCAGATACGCAGTATTTT. This sequence joins TRBV11-3 and TRBJ2-3; the D is unclear. The ends were cut back, 2 bases at V and 4 bases at J, with 7 bases in the middle. The germline CDR1 and CDR2 sequences are SGHNT and YENEEA. CDR3 length: 13 amino acids.

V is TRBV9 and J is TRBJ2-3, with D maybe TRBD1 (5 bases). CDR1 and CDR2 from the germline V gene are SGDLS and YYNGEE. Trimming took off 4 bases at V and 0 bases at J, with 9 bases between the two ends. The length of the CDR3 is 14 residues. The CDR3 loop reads CASSKGLSTDTQYF. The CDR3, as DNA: TGTGCCAGCAGCAAGGGGTTGAGCACAGATACGCAGTATTTT.

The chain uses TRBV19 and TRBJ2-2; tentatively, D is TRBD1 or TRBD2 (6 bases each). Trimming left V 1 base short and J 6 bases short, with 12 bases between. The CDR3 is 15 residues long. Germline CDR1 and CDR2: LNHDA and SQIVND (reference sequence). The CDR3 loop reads CASSIVGGGPGELFF. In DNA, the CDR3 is TGTGCCAGTAGTATAGTGGGGGGCGGGCCCGGGGAGCTGTTTTTT.

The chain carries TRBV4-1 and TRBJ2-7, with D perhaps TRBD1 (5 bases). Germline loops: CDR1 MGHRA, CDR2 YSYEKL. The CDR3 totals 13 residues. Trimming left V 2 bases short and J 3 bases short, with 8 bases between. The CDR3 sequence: CASSQSQDYEQYF. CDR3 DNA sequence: TGCGCCAGCAGCCAATCACAGGACTACGAGCAGTACTTC.

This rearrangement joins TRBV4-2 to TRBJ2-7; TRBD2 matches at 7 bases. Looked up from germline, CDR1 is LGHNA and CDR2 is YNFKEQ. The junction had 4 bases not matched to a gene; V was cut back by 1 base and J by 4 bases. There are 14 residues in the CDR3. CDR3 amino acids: CASSQVAGGYEQYF. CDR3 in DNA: TGTGCCAGCAGCCAAGTAGCCGGGGGGTACGAGCAGTACTTC.

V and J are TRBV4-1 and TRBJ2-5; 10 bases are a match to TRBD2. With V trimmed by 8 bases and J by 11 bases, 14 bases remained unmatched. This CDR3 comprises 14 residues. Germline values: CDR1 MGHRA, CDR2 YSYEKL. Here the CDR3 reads CASRPGLATSEQYF. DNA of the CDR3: TGCGCCAGCCGCCCGGGACTAGCGACTTCAGAGCAGTACTTC.

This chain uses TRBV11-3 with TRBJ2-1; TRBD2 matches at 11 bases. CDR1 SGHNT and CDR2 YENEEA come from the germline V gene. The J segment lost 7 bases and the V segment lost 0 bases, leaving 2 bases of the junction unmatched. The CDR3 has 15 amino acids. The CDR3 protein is CASSLEPSGRNEQFF. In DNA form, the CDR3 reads TGTGCCAGCAGCTTAGAACCTAGCGGGAGGAATGAGCAGTTCTTC.

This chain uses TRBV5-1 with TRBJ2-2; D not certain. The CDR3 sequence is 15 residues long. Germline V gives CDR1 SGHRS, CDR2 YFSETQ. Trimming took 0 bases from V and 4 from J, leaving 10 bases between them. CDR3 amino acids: CASSLAVGPTGELFF. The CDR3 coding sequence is TGCGCCAGCAGCTTGGCCGTGGGCCCCACCGGGGAGCTGTTTTTT.

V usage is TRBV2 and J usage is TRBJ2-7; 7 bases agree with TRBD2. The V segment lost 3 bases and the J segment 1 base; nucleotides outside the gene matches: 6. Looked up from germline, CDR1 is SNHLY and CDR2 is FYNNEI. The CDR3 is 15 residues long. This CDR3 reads CASSESGLESYEQYF. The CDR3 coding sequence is TGTGCCAGCAGTGAGTCTGGACTAGAGTCCTACGAGCAGTACTTC.

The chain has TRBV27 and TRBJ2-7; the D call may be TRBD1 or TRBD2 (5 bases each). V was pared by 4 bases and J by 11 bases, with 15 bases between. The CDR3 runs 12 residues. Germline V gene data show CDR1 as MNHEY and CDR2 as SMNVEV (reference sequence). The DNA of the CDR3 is TGTGCCAGCAGTTCCAGGGACGGCGAAGAGTACTTC. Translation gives CASSSRDGEEYF.

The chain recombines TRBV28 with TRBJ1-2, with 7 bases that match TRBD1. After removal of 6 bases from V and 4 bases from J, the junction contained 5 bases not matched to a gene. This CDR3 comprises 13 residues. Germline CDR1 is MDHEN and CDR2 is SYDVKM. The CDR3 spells CASRRQGGYGYTF. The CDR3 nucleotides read TGTGCCAGCAGGCGACAGGGCGGCTATGGCTACACCTTC.